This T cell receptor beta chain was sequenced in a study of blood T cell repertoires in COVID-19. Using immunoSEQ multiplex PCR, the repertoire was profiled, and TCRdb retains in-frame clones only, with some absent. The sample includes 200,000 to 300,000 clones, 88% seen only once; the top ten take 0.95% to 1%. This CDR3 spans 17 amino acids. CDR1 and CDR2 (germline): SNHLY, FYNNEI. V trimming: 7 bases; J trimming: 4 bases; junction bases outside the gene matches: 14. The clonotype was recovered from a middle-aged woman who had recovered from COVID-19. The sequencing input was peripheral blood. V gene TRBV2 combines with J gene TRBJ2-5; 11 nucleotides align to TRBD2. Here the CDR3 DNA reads TGTGCCAGCACCACCGGGGTAGCGGGAGGGCCGGTAGAGACCCAGTACTTC. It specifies CASTTGVAGGPVETQYF.